The 4 T cell receptor beta chains below come from one sample, sequenced in a study of cytomegalovirus exposure and HLA in healthy donors. PCR amplification relied on 60 Vbeta primers (plus 13 Jbeta primers). Measured with immunoSEQ multiplex PCR; TCRdb has only the in-frame clones, and not every one. The listing records 100,000 to 150,000 clones. Material for sequencing was PBMCs. All receptors derive from a man in his thirties or forties in good health and CMV-seronegative.

This chain joins TRBV4-2 and TRBJ2-2, with D possibly matching TRBD1 (6 bases). This CDR3 spans 19 amino acids. The germline V gene has CDR1 LGHNA and CDR2 YNFKEQ. Between the trimmed V and J ends, which lost 0 bases and 2 bases, there was a span of 19 bases. The DNA for the CDR3 is TGTGCCAGCAGCCAAGATCCTAGGGGGACCGGAATAAACACCGGGGAGCTGTTTTTT. Protein product: CASSQDPRGTGINTGELFF.

The chain combines TRBV6-5 with TRBJ2-7; a weak D match, TRBD2 (5 bases). The V end was cut by 0 bases, the J end by 2 bases, with 11 bases between. Germline loops: CDR1 MNHEY, CDR2 SVGAGI. The CDR3 contains 15 residues. This CDR3 reads CASSYSSGETYEQYF. In DNA form, the CDR3 reads TGTGCCAGCAGTTACTCGTCTGGGGAGACCTACGAGCAGTACTTC.

V gene TRBV25-1 combines with J gene TRBJ2-5; TRBD2 matches at 7 bases. The CDR3 has 13 amino acids. V was clipped by 6 bases and J by 1 base; unmatched bases: 2. CDR1 MGHDK and CDR2 SYGVNS come from the germline V gene. The CDR3 sequence is CASRWTSQETQYF. The CDR3 DNA follows: TGTGCCAGCAGATGGACTAGCCAAGAGACCCAGTACTTC.

The chain is built from TRBV19 and TRBJ2-2; D unclear. The CDR3 is 14 residues long. Germline CDR1 reads LNHDA; CDR2 reads SQIVND (reference sequence). V was pared by 8 bases and J by 5 bases, with 15 bases between. CDR3 bases: TGTGCCAGTGTATGGAGTACCGGGACCGGGGAGCTGTTTTTT. It translates to CASVWSTGTGELFF.